This T cell receptor beta chain was observed in a study of cytomegalovirus exposure and HLA in healthy donors. Overall study results and limits: Per a prior analysis, the majority of TCR beta V segments were productive roughly 90% or roughly 30% of the time. 16,951 TCR beta sequences were associated with HLA alleles at 0.05 false discovery rate in a later analysis.

PCR employed 60 Vbeta and 13 Jbeta primers. Per the authors' pipeline: In a later analysis, some 11 million of approximately 86 million unique beta chains occurred in at least two donors. TCRdb's table, derived via immunoSEQ multiplex PCR, lists solely in-frame clones and lacks some. For V, J and clone size, that table is used; D and trimming come from the DNA. The table shows under 200,000 clones, with roughly two thirds occurring only once. V was clipped by 2 bases and J by 0 bases, with 19 bases between them. The CDR3 contains 18 residues. Germline CDR1 is SGHTA and CDR2 is FQGNSA. Points on this clone: Its antigen remains unknown.

This clonotype was obtained from a woman aged 18-29 years in good health and CMV-seropositive. The chain employs TRBV7-2 and TRBJ1-2; D perhaps matches TRBD1 (6 bases). The sequenced sample consisted of PBMCs. DNA of the CDR3: TGTGCCAGCAGCTTACCCCGAACAGGGCCAAATACTAACTATGGCTACACCTTC. Translation gives CASSLPRTGPNTNYGYTF.